The clone carrying this T cell receptor beta chain was counted between two and nine times. Its cognate antigen is unknown. The V and J ends lost 5 bases and 0 bases, in that order; junction bases with no gene match: 6. The CDR3 covers 16 residues. Germline CDR1 is LNHDA and CDR2 is SQIVND (reference sequence). These data originate in a study of CD8 T cells in ankylosing spondylitis. Each CDR3 protein gets one entry after TCRdb re-called the 5' RACE reads with MiXCR. The table records fewer than 400,000 distinct CDR3 sequences, approximately 20% of them present only once. The study's findings and limits: Apparently characteristic of ankylosing spondylitis blood was a TCR beta motif (roughly 8 highly homologous variants).

Sequencing was carried out using blood, either unsorted or a sorted T cell fraction (not recorded which). The receptor was derived from a male donor with ankylosing spondylitis. The chain recombines TRBV19 with TRBJ1-5; 8 bases match TRBD1. The CDR3 sequence is CASSPDRAYSNQPQHF. As DNA, the CDR3 is TGTGCCAGTAGTCCGGACAGGGCTTATAGCAATCAGCCCCAGCATTTT.